The 4 T cell receptor beta chains below were found in one sample sequenced in a study of T cells in Graves' hyperthyroidism and ophthalmopathy. Researchers amplified the TCR beta CDR3 regions from RNA transcripts. The HTBI set primed first-round TCR CDR3 RT-PCR. One entry per CDR3 protein, called by TCRdb with MiXCR from the multiplex PCR reads. The sample holds fewer than 200,000 distinct CDR3 sequences; about 9.4% are singletons and the top ten take around 20%. The specimen was blood. Receptors originate from a young woman with Graves' hyperthyroidism that later progressed to Graves' ophthalmopathy.

The chain uses TRBV4-1 and TRBJ1-4; the match to TRBD1 covers 8 bases. CDR1 and CDR2 (germline): MGHRA, YSYEKL. CDR3 size: 15 residues. The ends lost 2 bases at V and 7 bases at J; junction bases unmatched: 6. The CDR3 sequence is CASSQSDRVGEKLFF. In nucleotides, the CDR3 is TGCGCCAGCAGCCAATCGGACAGGGTGGGTGAAAAACTGTTTTTT.

The J gene is TRBJ2-1, the V gene TRBV30; 11 bases match TRBD2. CDR1 and CDR2 from the germline V gene are GTSNPN and SVGIG (reference sequence). Trimming took 2 bases from V and 7 from J; bases not matched to a gene: 7. The CDR3 sequence is 15 residues long. The CDR3, as DNA: TGTGCCTGGAGTCATAATAGCGGGGGGGAAAATGAGCAGTTCTTC. Its protein product is CAWSHNSGGENEQFF.

This clonotype was seen repeatedly, ten times or more. J is TRBJ2-2 and V is TRBV6-1; TRBD1 is a possible D gene (5 bases). The length of the CDR3 is 11 residues. V dropped 6 bases and J dropped 6 bases, with 5 bases sitting between them. Looked up from germline, CDR1 is MNHNS and CDR2 is SASEGT. CDR3 sequence (DNA): TGTGCCAGCAGCAGGGCCGGGGAGCTGTTTTTT. Residues: CASSRAGELFF.

This clonotype appeared a single time. The V gene is TRBV9, the J gene TRBJ2-1; TRBD1 matches 7 bases. J gave up 8 bases and V 6 bases, and 14 bases lay outside the gene matches. Germline CDR1 is SGDLS and CDR2 is YYNGEE. This CDR3 spans 15 amino acids. CDR3 DNA: TGTGCCAGCAACGCCCGACAGGGCGCTGAATATGAGCAGTTCTTC. Encoded protein: CASNARQGAEYEQFF.